This T cell receptor (beta chain) was sequenced in a study of T cells in Graves' hyperthyroidism and ophthalmopathy (dated 2019 in TCRdb). The study in broad terms: Peripheral blood samples were taken at initial diagnosis, before any treatment was given. A discovery cohort of fewer than 110 patients, about 40 with Graves' ophthalmopathy and about 60 with stable Graves' hyperthyroidism, was used to find distinguishing TCR V-J signatures. Whether ophthalmopathy could be predicted prospectively was tested in an independent validation cohort made up of about 18 hyperthyroidism patients plus 17 patients who later progressed to ophthalmopathy. The 95 to 100 discovery patients were randomly divided into training and test sets at a 7:3 ratio. In addition, the study compared T-cell repertoires in thyroid tissue and in blood from about six Graves' hyperthyroidism patients. After sampling, hyperthyroidism patients received methimazole starting at 30 mg daily, and ophthalmopathy patients received high-dose intravenous methylprednisolone. The paper reports TCR Vbeta CDR3 sequencing of about 140 peripheral blood samples: some 41 ophthalmopathy, under 80 hyperthyroidism and 17 progressor patients.

Summary of the overall study and its limitations: Sample size was not statistically predetermined, and investigators were not blinded to group allocation. A model built on a 13 V-J signature distinguished ophthalmopathy from stable hyperthyroidism, reaching about 88% sensitivity and 81.08% specificity in cross-validation and 80%/75% in testing. In validation, the model predicted progression to ophthalmopathy with about 71% sensitivity and less than 80% specificity, a median of 6.5 months before onset. Blood samples also contained most of the expanded thyroid clonotypes (frequency above 0.001), which suggests that blood repertoires may reflect thyroid immune responses.

Stable Graves' hyperthyroidism was defined as no progression to ophthalmopathy during 18 months of follow-up. Hyperthyroidism patients were newly diagnosed, with disease duration under 2 months, and aged 18 to 65 years. Any patient with an uncontrolled infection, another autoimmune disease, pregnancy or lactation was excluded. Clinical symptoms, serum thyroxine and TRAb, thyroid ultrasound, and orbital computed tomography formed the basis for the diagnoses. PBMCs were isolated from 7.5 to 10 ml of fresh peripheral blood by Ficoll-Paque density gradient centrifugation. Total RNA was extracted using Trizol reagent, and RNA quality was assessed on an Agilent 2100 Bioanalyzer. Comment on this clonotype: It has no known antigen specificity. No clone much larger than this one lies a single base away; base qualities are absent.

Amplification of TCR beta CDR3 regions was carried out from RNA transcripts. For the first round of RT-PCR on the TCR CDR3, the HTBI primer set was used together with the Qiagen OneStep RT-PCR kit. The libraries were constructed in a second round of multiplex PCR and then size-selected and purified. Libraries were sequenced paired-end with 100 bp reads on an Illumina HiSeq2000. Processing in the source paper ran as follows. SOAPnuke was used to process the raw data, throwing out any read that contained adapters or uncalled bases, had a mean Phred below 15, or lacked an exact constant-primer or identifier match. High-quality paired reads were merged using COPE v1.2.5, and each unique nucleotide sequence was defined as a clonotype. MiTCR v1.1 was used to align the clonotypes against IMGT TRBV, TRBD and TRBJ reference segments. Only V-J combinations with frequency above 0.0001, covering roughly 99% of repertoires, were analysed. The TCS score was defined as the ratio of F50 (clonal expansion) to E x V (chaos), calculated using BLOSUM62-based TCRdist between CDR3 peptides within each V-J. Welch's t-statistics and random forest reduced fewer than 600 V-J features to 13, which were used in a naive Bayes classifier (R e1071). The raw public reads went through TCRdb reprocessing: fastp at Q25, MiXCR clone calling, in-frame beta chains kept. Every CDR3 protein is listed once, alongside the most common genes and DNA of its rows. TCRdb, not the original authors, processed these V and J calls. Present in this sample are under 650,000 distinct CDR3 sequences, around 16% of which were seen just once. The biggest ten clones account for approximately 3.9% of the sample.

V gives up 5 bases and J gives up 14 bases, and the segment between their germline ends measures 24 bases. The CDR3 measures 14 amino acids from cysteine to phenylalanine. Solely the CDR3 DNA is kept, with 42 bases framed from the first base. Sequenced material: blood. This clonotype originated in a woman aged 25-40 years with Graves' hyperthyroidism. Rearrangement joined TRBV12-3 or TRBV12-4 to TRBJ2-5, with the D segment possibly TRBD1 or TRBD2, each aligning over 5 bases. The CDR3 has the sequence CASSTPPRDVKRYF. The nucleotide sequence is TGTGCCAGCAGTACACCCCCCCGGGACGTTAAAAGATACTTC.